The clone carrying this TCR beta chain was recorded at least ten times. Every donor gave about 9 milliliters of peripheral blood. The source of the sample is a study of blood T cells in healthy people across ages. Germline lookup yields CDR1 SQVTM and CDR2 ANQGSEA. CDR3 size: 11 residues. V lost 7 bases to trimming and J lost 3 bases, with 10 bases between them. Sample-barcoded 5' priming and a J-beta primer mix drove a second PCR of about 7 to 12 cycles. One entry per CDR3 protein, called by TCRdb with MiXCR from the 5' RACE reads. The table lists roughly 720,000 distinct CDR3 sequences, 40% to 65% of them singletons.

The sequenced sample consisted of blood. The receptor was isolated from a man older than 75 in good health. The genes are TRBV29-1 and TRBJ2-7; D ambiguous. The CDR3 DNA sequence: TGCAGCGGACTCTCCAGCTACGAGCAGTACTTC. This gives the protein CSGLSSYEQYF.